This T cell receptor beta chain was documented in a study of response to subunit inactivated influenza vaccine. This clonotype was observed a handful of times. The CDR3 runs to 16 residues. Germline CDR1 reads MNHEY; CDR2 reads SVGEGT. Trimming removed 6 bases at V and 2 bases at J, with 17 bases between. Via MiXCR, TCRdb re-called the RT-PCR reads, giving one row per CDR3 protein. The repertoire holds roughly 550,000 distinct CDR3 sequences, with roughly 23% as singletons. Separately, the same data were catalogued under a study of T cells expressing NK-cell markers. That source adds: The TCR beta cDNA came from 5'RACE template switching with UMIs. TCR beta repertoires came from sorted CD3+CD56+NKG2C+, CD3+CD56+NKG2C- and CD3+CD56-NKG2C+ T cells.

The TCR was taken from a man aged 45 to 65 who received an inactivated influenza vaccine. The sequencing used CD4+ T cells sorted from PBMCs, collected about 12 days after vaccination. The V and J genes are TRBV6-2 or TRBV6-3 and TRBJ1-5; perhaps TRBD1 as D (6 bases). The CDR3 coding sequence is TGTGCCAGCAGCTACACCATGGACAGCGGCAATCAGCCCCAGCATTTT. Its protein product is CASSYTMDSGNQPQHF.